This T cell receptor (beta chain) derives from a study of patients and donors after allogeneic stem cell transplantation (dated by TCRdb to the early 2020s). As regards this clonotype: What this receptor recognizes is not known. No much larger clone exists at a distance of one base, and base qualities are not known.

To prepare the library, RT-PCR was applied. The sequencer listed for this sample is NextSeq 550. TCRdb cleaned the public reads at Q25 with fastp, built clones with MiXCR and kept in-frame beta chains. Under each unique CDR3 protein, matching rows form one entry showing the most common genes and DNA. This sample is represented by more than 850,000 distinct CDR3 sequences; about a sixth of them were singletons. The ten largest account for roughly 6% of the sample. Including cysteine and phenylalanine, the CDR3 has 14 amino acids. The retained sequence is limited to the CDR3, 42 bases, with the frame set at the first base. Ends trimmed: V by 7 bases, J by 1 base; bases unmatched to a gene: 4.

Sequencing was performed on blood, either unsorted or a sorted T cell fraction (not recorded which). Here the chain combines TRBV12-3 or TRBV12-4 and TRBJ2-1; 7 middle bases align to TRBD2. This TCR derives from a human donor who was either an allogeneic HSCT recipient or a stem cell or donor lymphocyte infusion donor (not recorded which). It is not recorded whose cells these are; they may come from a transplant donor. CDR3 region: CASIQGGSYNEQFF. The DNA reads TGTGCCAGCATCCAGGGAGGGTCCTACAATGAGCAGTTCTTC.